This section outlines one T cell receptor (beta chain) sequence together with its context. Repertoires were generated with immunoSEQ multiplex PCR, while TCRdb's copy carries only in-frame clones and drops some. The sample records some 70,000 clones, more than 85% being singletons. This sample stems from a study of T cell changes during pregnancy in multiple sclerosis. This CDR3 has 13 residues. Germline loops: CDR1 KGHSH, CDR2 LQKENI. Trimming left V 3 bases short and J 6 bases short, with 11 bases between. The chain has TRBV18 and TRBJ1-1; D is possibly TRBD1 (6 bases). This sample comprised peripheral blood, obtained before pregnancy. The receptor comes from a female donor with multiple sclerosis, enrolled in a pregnancy study. The CDR3 loop is CASSPQGIAEAFF. The CDR3 bases are TGTGCCAGCTCACCCCAGGGGATCGCTGAAGCTTTCTTT.